A selection of T cell receptor beta chains follows, all from one sample in a study of cytotoxic CD8 clonotypes in ibrutinib-treated CLL. Sequenced by immunoSEQ multiplex PCR; TCRdb stores in-frame clones only, minus some. The profile shows 130,000 or so clones, approximately 80% of them singletons. The sequencing used PBMCs, collected after 12 months of ibrutinib treatment. The receptors were sampled from a human donor with chronic lymphocytic leukemia. The CDR3 runs from the conserved cysteine through the conserved F or W. A D gene is named only where the DNA matches it firmly. Clone size is not always given. Where it is, it says once, few, many or a class for expanded clones.

j_gene: TRBJ1-1; v_gene: TRBV19; d_gene: .; abundance: many; CDR3nt: TGTGCCAGTAGTATGGGAACAGGGTCCGGTGGAACTGAAGCTTTCTTT; CDR3aa: CASSMGTGSGGTEAFF
j_gene: TRBJ1-6; v_gene: TRBV4-3; d_gene: .; abundance: few; CDR3nt: TGCGCCAGCAGCCAAGATAACGAGGGGGTTCCCCTCCACTTT; CDR3aa: CASSQDNEGVPLHF
j_gene: TRBJ2-1; v_gene: TRBV5-4; d_gene: TRBD2; abundance: .; CDR3nt: TGTGCCAGCAGCTTAGCCGGACTAGCGGGGGGGAATGAGCAGTTCTTC; CDR3aa: CASSLAGLAGGNEQFF
j_gene: TRBJ2-7; v_gene: TRBV18; d_gene: .; abundance: few; CDR3nt: TGTGCCAGCTCACCGTCGATGAAGGACGAGCAGTACTTC; CDR3aa: CASSPSMKDEQYF
j_gene: TRBJ1-5; v_gene: TRBV20-1; d_gene: .; abundance: .; CDR3nt: TGCAGTGCTAGTGCTGGTCAGCCCCAGCATTTT; CDR3aa: CSASAGQPQHF
j_gene: TRBJ2-2; v_gene: TRBV5-4; d_gene: .; abundance: few; CDR3nt: TGTGCCAGCATGGGGGGCAACACCGGGGAGCTGTTTTTT; CDR3aa: CASMGGNTGELFF
j_gene: TRBJ2-7; v_gene: TRBV7-2; d_gene: .; abundance: .; CDR3nt: TGTGCCAGCAGCCCGGTCCCCAGGGAGCAGTACTTC; CDR3aa: CASSPVPREQYF
j_gene: TRBJ2-5; v_gene: TRBV2; d_gene: .; abundance: .; CDR3nt: TGTGCCAGCAGTGATCTAAATTTTTATCAGGCCGGAGAGACCCAGTACTTC; CDR3aa: CASSDLNFYQAGETQYF
j_gene: TRBJ1-1; v_gene: TRBV5-4; d_gene: .; abundance: .; CDR3nt: TGTGCCAGCAGCAGCCAGGGGCGCACTGAAGCTTTCTTT; CDR3aa: CASSSQGRTEAFF
j_gene: TRBJ2-7; v_gene: TRBV6-6; d_gene: .; abundance: once; CDR3nt: TGTGCCAGCAGTTACGACAGAGCCTACGAGCAGTACTTC; CDR3aa: CASSYDRAYEQYF
j_gene: TRBJ2-3; v_gene: TRBV30; d_gene: .; abundance: .; CDR3nt: TGTGCCTGGAGTACCTTTGGGGCTAGCACAGATACGCAGTATTTT; CDR3aa: CAWSTFGASTDTQYF
j_gene: TRBJ1-2; v_gene: TRBV28; d_gene: TRBD1; abundance: once; CDR3nt: TGTGCCAGCAGTTCCGGGACAGATAACTATGGCTACACCTTC; CDR3aa: CASSSGTDNYGYTF
j_gene: TRBJ2-7; v_gene: TRBV4-2; d_gene: .; abundance: .; CDR3nt: TGTGCCAGCAGCCAACTAACAGGGGGCCACTCACCGAGCGGGAGTTCCTACGAGCAGTACTTC; CDR3aa: CASSQLTGGHSPSGSSYEQYF
j_gene: TRBJ2-3; v_gene: TRBV28; d_gene: .; abundance: few; CDR3nt: TGTGCCAGCAGTTTCCCCCTAACAGATACGCAGTATTTT; CDR3aa: CASSFPLTDTQYF
j_gene: TRBJ1-5; v_gene: TRBV7-2; d_gene: TRBD1; abundance: .; CDR3nt: TGTGCCAGCAGCTCGGACAGGGCTGAAAGCAATCAGCCCCAGCATTTT; CDR3aa: CASSSDRAESNQPQHF
j_gene: TRBJ2-1; v_gene: TRBV19; d_gene: TRBD1; abundance: .; CDR3nt: TGTGCCAGTAGTGACACAGGGGTCGGTGAGCAGTTCTTC; CDR3aa: CASSDTGVGEQFF
j_gene: TRBJ1-1; v_gene: TRBV6-5; d_gene: .; abundance: once; CDR3nt: TGTGCCAGCAGTTATTCGCCCGCGGGGAGTGCTGAAGCTTTCTTT; CDR3aa: CASSYSPAGSAEAFF
j_gene: TRBJ2-3; v_gene: TRBV5-1; d_gene: TRBD1; abundance: .; CDR3nt: TGCGCCAGCAGCTTGGGACAGGGGTGGACAGATACGCAGTATTTT; CDR3aa: CASSLGQGWTDTQYF
j_gene: TRBJ1-5; v_gene: TRBV7-9; d_gene: .; abundance: .; CDR3nt: TGTGCCAGCAGCTTACGCGAGAATCAGCCCCAGCATTTT; CDR3aa: CASSLRENQPQHF
j_gene: TRBJ2-4; v_gene: TRBV25-1; d_gene: TRBD1; abundance: .; CDR3nt: TGTGCCAGCAGTGAAACAGGGGGCAAAAACATTCAGTACTTC; CDR3aa: CASSETGGKNIQYF
j_gene: TRBJ2-5; v_gene: TRBV2; d_gene: .; abundance: .; CDR3nt: TGTGCCAGCAGACCGCAAGAGACCCAGTACTTC; CDR3aa: CASRPQETQYF
j_gene: TRBJ2-7; v_gene: TRBV28; d_gene: .; abundance: .; CDR3nt: TGTGCCAGCAGCCGCATTCTAGGGCCTAGTTCCTACGAGCAGTACTTC; CDR3aa: CASSRILGPSSYEQYF
j_gene: TRBJ1-1; v_gene: TRBV5-1; d_gene: .; abundance: .; CDR3nt: TGCGCCAGCACCCCGGGTGACCGGCTGAACACTGAAGCTTTCTTT; CDR3aa: CASTPGDRLNTEAFF
j_gene: TRBJ2-1; v_gene: TRBV9; d_gene: .; abundance: .; CDR3nt: TGTGCCAGCAGCTCCGGGACCTACAATGAGCAGTTCTTC; CDR3aa: CASSSGTYNEQFF
j_gene: TRBJ1-2; v_gene: TRBV25-1; d_gene: .; abundance: few; CDR3nt: TGTGCCAGCAGTAGGTGGGGGGATGGCTACACCTTC; CDR3aa: CASSRWGDGYTF
j_gene: TRBJ1-5; v_gene: TRBV28; d_gene: .; abundance: .; CDR3nt: TGTGCCAGCAGTTTCTACGGCTTGGATCAGCCCCAGCATTTT; CDR3aa: CASSFYGLDQPQHF
j_gene: TRBJ2-2; v_gene: TRBV5-1; d_gene: .; abundance: .; CDR3nt: TGCGCCAGCAGCTTGAACCAGGGGAACACCGGGGAGCTGTTTTTT; CDR3aa: CASSLNQGNTGELFF